This T cell receptor beta chain was profiled in a study of cytomegalovirus exposure and HLA in healthy donors (dated by TCRdb to about 2017). In terms of the full investigation: According to an earlier analysis of a few hundred of the donors, about 170 million T cells yielded roughly 100 million unique TCR beta sequences and around 300 Gb of sequence data. The study combined high-throughput TCR immunosequencing, statistical association of individual TCRs with disease status, and machine learning to predict cytomegalovirus infection status. Of the 350 to 400 genotyped donors, about 80% fell in the genetic ancestry cluster associated with self-reported Caucasian donors. Five DR-DQ haplotypes were handled as single units for association and clustering because linkage in the cohort was strong. In a later genetic analysis, genome-wide SNP genotypes for about 55% of the roughly 670 donors were used, and that subset was treated as a discovery cohort. HLA typing covered class I and class II loci at four-digit resolution. In the later analysis, no new phenotypic data were used to find candidate immune exposures; instead, reliance was placed on TCR beta sequences and their occurrence across donors. Every discovery cohort repertoire had been produced on one sequencing platform. A separate validation cohort of 90 to 150 different subjects was used in addition to the approximately 640-subject first cohort. An earlier analysis of approximately 640 of the donors applied high-throughput TCR beta sequencing to assess whether each TCR beta V gene segment acted as functional or pseudogenic. Using immunosequencing, the study profiled T cell repertoires from some 670 subjects and related those repertoires to cytomegalovirus serostatus. Among a few hundred genotyped donors of the cohort, an average of roughly 240,000 unique TCR beta nucleotide sequences were sequenced per donor, around a sixth of them non-productive. The number of typed donors differed by locus: about 629-630 for A, B, C, DRB1 and DQB1; approximately 540 for DQA1; roughly 600 for DPA1; and around 470 for DPB1. To study patterns of TCR occurrence, a later analysis re-analyzed previously published TCR beta repertoires from 666 donors and added high-resolution HLA genotyping. The study was designed to test whether signatures of past pathogen exposure could be identified by cataloging public T cell receptors. Donor age, sex, ethnicity and CMV serostatus were compiled together with the repertoire data. An early release that covered some 630 HLA-typed donors contained 250 to 350 gigabases of sequencing data and approximately 85 million unique TCR sequences.

In total, roughly 670 healthy bone marrow donors made up the cohort. At the time of sampling, every cohort member was nominally healthy, though immune exposures that went unrecorded were likely present. The donor was CMV seronegative and was included in the group of several hundred seronegative cohort members. Each donor provided a peripheral blood sample, and peripheral blood mononuclear cells were used for TCR beta sequencing. The Qiagen DNeasy Blood Extraction Kit was used to extract genomic DNA from the blood cell samples. Comments on this clone: This receptor's antigen is unknown.

Libraries were constructed by the immunoSEQ multiplex PCR assay. The multiplex PCR relied on a mix of 60 forward primers for TCR Vbeta segments and 13 reverse primers for TCR Jbeta segments. A multiplex PCR assay on genomic DNA amplified the CDR3 region of rearranged TCR beta genes. The Illumina HiSeq System was used to sequence the amplified TCR beta libraries as 87-base-pair reads. The source study handled its data this way. In a later analysis, tens of millions of unique TCR beta chains were counted across the roughly 670 repertoires, and around 10 million of these chains were shared by at least two donors. Raw reads were error-corrected and collapsed into unique sequences by a nearest-neighbor algorithm in which closely related sequences were merged to remove PCR and sequencing errors. V, D and J gene segments were assigned by aligning CDR3 sequences to IMGT reference sequences. For a sequence to be retained, a match of at least six nucleotides to both a V gene segment and a J gene segment was required. A rearrangement was called productive if the CDR3 had no stop codons and remained in frame with V and J, and every other rearrangement was called non-productive. CDR3 was defined according to IMGT convention as the region running from the second conserved V-encoded cysteine to the conserved J-encoded phenylalanine. The earlier analysis of a few hundred of the donors excluded any sequence lacking an unambiguous match to a single V gene segment. An earlier analysis of about 600 of the donors called V segments functional above 56.7% productive rearrangements and segregating when the between-donor standard deviation exceeded 5%. A statistical classification framework was developed to diagnose cytomegalovirus status using the catalog of TCR beta chain sequences. A later analysis assigned V and J genes by comparing TCR nucleotide sequences with IMGT/GENE-DB human TR gene sequences. The TCRdist pipeline was used in a later analysis to assign CDR3 sequences and most-parsimonious VDJ recombination scenarios. In a later analysis, each TCR beta chain was defined by its CDR3 amino acid sequence together with its V-gene family, and reads lacking a unique V-gene family were excluded. A later analysis removed 592 highly shared, low-generation-probability nucleotide sequences to deal with suspected cross-contamination and a sequencing artifact. A later analysis calculated a clonal expansion index for each public chain from normalized within-repertoire ranks of inferred template counts. In a later analysis, generation probabilities were computed using a VDJ recombination model fitted to out-of-frame rearrangements, and the results were checked against IGoR. Hypergeometric tests were used in a later analysis to score TCR-TCR, TCR-HLA and TCR-CMV co-occurrence, with a repertoire-size bias correction applied to the TCR pairs. In a later analysis, false discovery rates were estimated by permuting HLA or CMV assignments 20 times. In a later analysis, co-occurring TCRs were grouped using DBSCAN, and TCRdist sequence similarity was added for clustering within HLA-allele-positive subsets. Repertoires with fewer than 30,000 or more than 120,000 public chains, plus five repertoires with anomalous nucleotide sharing, were excluded from co-occurrence clustering. The clones in this table, taken by TCRdb from immuneACCESS, are in-frame only. Not every clone is retained; where verified, under half of the shortfall comes from an unresolved V gene, and the cause of the rest is unknown. V, J and clone size are taken as reported in that table, and D and trimming were inferred from the DNA itself. The sample table records about 90,000 clones. The biggest ten clones account for 3% to 4% of the sample.

Overall results and qualifications from the work: In a later analysis, the rate of TCR association differed among HLA loci, with DRB1 alleles having the most associated TCRs and HLA-C alleles having the fewest. A further reported finding was that TCR beta sequences accurately predicted the HLA-A and HLA-B alleles for most subjects in the first cohort. Because counts were too low, 15 to 20 rarely observed V segments, including chromosome 9 orphons, were excluded from the earlier analysis of roughly 580 of the donors. A few of the identified cytomegalovirus-associated TCR beta chains were confirmed in vitro to be specific for cytomegalovirus antigens. The classifier was reported to diagnose cytomegalovirus status with high specificity and sensitivity in both the original cohort and the validation cohort. A later analysis found that most CMV-associated TCR beta chains appeared HLA-restricted, with HLA associations seemingly driven largely by CMV exposure. Only TCR beta chains were sequenced in this cohort, and the absence of alpha or paired-chain data limited detectable features. Correlated functional status among segregating V segments might reflect linkage disequilibrium, but an unknown experimental factor could not be ruled out. An association between a missense DCLRE1C variant and V-gene and J-gene trimming of TCR beta chains was found in a later genetic analysis and replicated in an independent cohort. According to the authors, the approach could potentially be generalized to other disease states and immunological phenotypes. In an earlier analysis of approximately 590 of the donors, most TCR beta V segments appeared in productive rearrangements about 87% or about 30% of the time, broadly matching IMGT annotations. Roughly uniform sequencing depth across donors was assumed in presence/absence analyses, although this assumption may not hold. Strong co-occurrence of HLA alleles, especially DR and DQ, made assigning TCR associations to individual alleles difficult. According to a later genetic analysis, donors in an Asian-associated ancestry cluster had fewer N-insertions in productive TCRs than the approximately 710-donor mean. At a false discovery rate of 0.05, a later analysis linked around 15,000 TCR beta sequences to specific HLA alleles. A cluster of highly shared sequence variants was judged likely to represent a technical artifact of the sequencing pipeline. In a later analysis, HLA-associated TCR beta chains showed more clonal expansion and lower generation probabilities than non-associated chains that were equally common. Across donors, most TCR sequences were observed very rarely, whereas some public TCRs were present in many individuals. The only immune exposure information available for the cohort was CMV serostatus. In the study, approximately 160 TCR beta chains were listed as associated with cytomegalovirus. Several of the top co-occurrence clusters appeared to be linked to parvovirus B19, influenza, CMV and Epstein-Barr virus, according to a later analysis. Because HLA typing was missing for some donors at each locus, association tests included only the typed subset.

This receptor was obtained from a woman in her thirties in good health and CMV-seronegative. The sequenced material came from PBMCs.

CDR3 reads: CASSETPGGGLGYTF. The bases are TGTGCCAGCAGCGAAACCCCGGGGGGGGGTCTTGGCTACACCTTC. This chain joins TRBV28 to TRBJ1-2; the D segment could be TRBD1, given 5 matching bases. Inclusive of the bounding cysteine and phenylalanine, the CDR3 is 15 residues long. The CDR3 DNA has 45 bases and is translated from base 1. Between the V and J ends, shortened by 6 bases and 7 bases respectively, the junction contains 21 bases. CDR1 and CDR2 are read off the germline V gene as MDHEN and SYDVKM.